This T cell receptor (beta chain) was observed in a study of T-cell memory formation after mild COVID-19. Findings of the study overall: Mainly CM and EM harbored the contracting CD4+ clones; mainly EMRA harbored the CD8+ ones. Balance between CD4 and CD8 was seen in clones contracting day 15 to 85, and a CD4+ lean was seen in later expanders.

5'RACE primed at constant segments yielded TCR alpha and TCR beta cDNA libraries bearing sample barcodes and UMIs. One entry per CDR3 protein results from TCRdb running MiXCR on the 5' RACE reads. The sample has 400,000 or so distinct CDR3 sequences, around 20% seen once; the top ten hold around 8.4%. Turning to this clonotype: The target antigen is unknown.

The CDR3 is 17 residues long. Germline-derived CDR1 and CDR2 are LNHDA and SQIVND (reference sequence). V trimming: 7 bases; J trimming: 7 bases; junction bases outside the gene matches: 12. This TCR was sampled from an adult woman who had mild COVID-19 (a few samples of this study predate the infection). Cell type and time point are not known. Sequences were obtained from PBMCs or a T cell subset sorted from them (not recorded which). The chain has TRBV19 and TRBJ2-4, with 14 nucleotides matching TRBD2. CDR3 protein: CASTNEGTSGRTNIQYF. The CDR3 nucleotides are TGTGCCAGTACCAATGAAGGGACTAGCGGGAGAACGAACATTCAGTACTTC.